One and the same sample provided the 4 T cell receptor beta chains below, sequenced in a study of blood T cells in healthy people across ages. PCR was performed a second time for 7 to 11 cycles using a sample-barcoded 5' primer and a J-beta primer mix. TCRdb analysed the 5' RACE reads with MiXCR anew, one entry per CDR3 protein. The sample holds approximately 1,700,000 distinct CDR3 sequences, around 40% seen once. Sequencing was done on a sample of blood. These receptors originate from a human donor in good health.

The chain joins TRBV20-1 to TRBJ1-5; D perhaps matches TRBD1 (6 bases). Trimming cost V 2 bases and J 1 base, with 9 bases left between them. The germline gives CDR1 DFQATT, CDR2 SNEGSKA (reference sequence). CDR3 size: 14 residues. The CDR3 DNA reads TGCAGTGCTAGACCGGGACACAGCAATCAGCCCCAGCATTTT. Translated, it gives CSARPGHSNQPQHF.

V usage is TRBV19 and J usage is TRBJ2-4; 11 bases align to TRBD2. The assigned J gene may be wrong: the sequence end matches TRBJ2-5 better. The CDR3 extends over 18 amino acids. Germline V lookup: CDR1 LNHDA, CDR2 SQIVND (reference sequence). The CDR3 bases are TGTGCCAGTAGTATTCGGGCTAGCGGGGGGAGCAGGGGAGAGACCCAGTACTTC. Its protein is CASSIRASGGSRGETQYF.

The V and J genes are TRBV20-1 and TRBJ1-2; weak D call: TRBD1 (6 bases). Germline assignment: CDR1 DFQATT and CDR2 SNEGSKA (reference sequence). Trimming pared 1 base from V and 11 bases from J, leaving 17 bases between. The CDR3 runs 13 residues. CDR3 region: CSARAITGSGYTF. DNA of the CDR3: TGCAGTGCTAGAGCGATCACAGGGTCTGGTTACACCTTC.

This clonotype was counted only a few times. The CDR3 nucleotides are TGCAGCGTTGGGACTCTCCGGGACAAAAACATTCAGTACTTC. Translation: CSVGTLRDKNIQYF. The rearrangement links TRBV29-1 to TRBJ2-4, with TRBD2 as a possible D gene (5 bases). Germline V lookup: CDR1 SQVTM, CDR2 ANQGSEA. The V end was cut by 4 bases, the J end by 3 bases, with 13 bases between. The length of the CDR3 is 14 residues.